This TCR beta chain was identified during a study of human T cells and chemical hapten exposure. As for the study in general: The patient population, which was mostly female, had alopecia areata, totalis or universalis.

Noted time point: pre-sensitization, week 0. The treatment: therapeutic diphenylcyclopropenone sensitization with weekly scalp DPC. The template was total RNA from unfractionated whole blood. TCRdb re-called the RACE reads with MiXCR, one entry per CDR3 protein. This table has fewer than 300,000 distinct CDR3 sequences, approximately 7.5% appearing once. In germline, CDR1 is SQVTM, CDR2 ANQGSEA. The CDR3 length is 13 residues. Trimming took 5 bases from V and 2 from J, leaving 12 bases between them. The chain carries TRBV29-1 and TRBJ1-1; D call uncertain. The source was whole blood, collected in connection with sensitization to the hapten diphenylcyclopropenone (DPC). This receptor was identified in a man in his late teens or twenties with alopecia areata. Some clones in this sample may be carry-over from other donors' samples. CDR3 region: CSVQPLFNTEAFF. The CDR3 coding sequence is TGCAGCGTTCAGCCCCTATTTAACACTGAAGCTTTCTTT.